Here is one TCR beta chain with its context. Its antigen is as yet unknown. Gene names follow the mouse nomenclature. The CDR3 end lies 1 residue beyond the end of the read and is filled in from the germline J gene. Sequencing of TCRbeta CDR3 at survey depth gave sequences and template counts. Sequencing used immunoSEQ multiplex PCR; TCRdb keeps in-frame clones, though not all of them. The sample holds approximately 6,600 clones, around half seen once. The data derive from a study of tissue T cells after allogeneic stem cell transplantation. The study's findings and limits: The patient cohort was small and clinically heterogeneous, with limited sampling depth.

The CDR3 contains 15 residues. After removal of 4 bases from V and 3 bases from J, the junction contained 6 bases not matched to a gene. Germline assignment: CDR1 KGHPV and CDR2 FQNQEV (reference sequence). Time point specified: mouse harvest day 7 after allogeneic transplant. Each mouse received 10^7 T-cell-depleted marrow cells plus 10^6 splenic CD5+ T cells by tail vein. The source is a female BALB/c mouse given C57BL/6 T cells with graft-versus-host disease after an allogeneic hematopoietic cell transplant. The sequencing sample was made of lymph node tissue. This chain joins TRBV26 and TRBJ1-1, with 9 positions matching TRBD1. The DNA read from the CDR3 is TGTGCCAGCAGTCCCCCGGGACAGGGACACACAGAAGTCTTC. As protein: CASSPPGQGHTEVF. Given in full, the CDR3 is CASSPPGQGHTEVFF.